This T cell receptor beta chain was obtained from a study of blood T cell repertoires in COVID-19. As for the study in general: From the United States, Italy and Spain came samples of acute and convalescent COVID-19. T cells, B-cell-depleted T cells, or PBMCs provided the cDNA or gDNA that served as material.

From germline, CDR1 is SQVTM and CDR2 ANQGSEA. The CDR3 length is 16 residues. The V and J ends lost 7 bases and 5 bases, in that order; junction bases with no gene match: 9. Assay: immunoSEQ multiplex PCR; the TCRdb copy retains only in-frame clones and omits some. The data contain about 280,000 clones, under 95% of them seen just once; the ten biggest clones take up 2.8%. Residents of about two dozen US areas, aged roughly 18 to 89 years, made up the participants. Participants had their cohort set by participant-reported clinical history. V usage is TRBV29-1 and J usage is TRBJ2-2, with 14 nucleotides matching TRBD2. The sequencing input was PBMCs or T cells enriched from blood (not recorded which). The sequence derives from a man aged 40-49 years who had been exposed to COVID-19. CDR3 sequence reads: CSGASGTSGRTGELFF. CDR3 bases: TGCAGCGGAGCCTCCGGGACTAGCGGGAGAACCGGGGAGCTGTTTTTT.